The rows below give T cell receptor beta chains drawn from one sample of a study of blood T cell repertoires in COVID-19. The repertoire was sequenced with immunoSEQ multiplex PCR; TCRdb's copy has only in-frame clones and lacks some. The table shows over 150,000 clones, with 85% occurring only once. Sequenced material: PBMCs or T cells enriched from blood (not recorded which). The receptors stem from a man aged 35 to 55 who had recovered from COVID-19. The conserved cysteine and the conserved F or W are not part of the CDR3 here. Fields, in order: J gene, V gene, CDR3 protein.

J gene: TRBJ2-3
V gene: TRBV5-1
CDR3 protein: ASSLGLAGVGTDTQY

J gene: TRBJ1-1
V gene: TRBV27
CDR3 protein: ASSPMTAMNTEAF

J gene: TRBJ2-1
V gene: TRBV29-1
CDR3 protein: SAVNTDLSYNEQF

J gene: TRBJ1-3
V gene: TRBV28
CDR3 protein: ASRPHAEWNTIY

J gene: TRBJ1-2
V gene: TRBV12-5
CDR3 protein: ASGPGTGLGYT

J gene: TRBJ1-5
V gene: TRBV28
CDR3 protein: ASSLRARLNQPQH

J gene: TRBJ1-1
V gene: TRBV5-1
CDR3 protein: ASSLGSGSAF

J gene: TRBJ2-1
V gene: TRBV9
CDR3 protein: ASSVAPWGEDEQF

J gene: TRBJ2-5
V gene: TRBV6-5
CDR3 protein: ASSYRDRQY

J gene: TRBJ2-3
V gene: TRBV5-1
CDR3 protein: ASSWNRGAADTQY

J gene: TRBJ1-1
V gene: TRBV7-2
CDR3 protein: ASSATRNTEAF

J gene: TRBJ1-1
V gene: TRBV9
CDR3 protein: ASSPRTGVNTEAF

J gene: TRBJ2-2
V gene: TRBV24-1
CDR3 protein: ATSESTGGELF

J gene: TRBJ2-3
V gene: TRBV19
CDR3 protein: ASSMGGRLLTDTQY

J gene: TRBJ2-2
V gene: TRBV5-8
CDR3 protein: ASILYYRANTGELF

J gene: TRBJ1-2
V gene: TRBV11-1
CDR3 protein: ASSSPGQGRYGYT

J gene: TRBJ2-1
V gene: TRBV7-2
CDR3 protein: ASSSYDNEQF